These 11 T cell receptor beta chains were sequenced from one sample in a study of identical twins. MiXCR, applied by TCRdb to the 5' RACE reads, yields one record per CDR3 protein. The sample carries roughly 250,000 distinct CDR3 sequences, around 6.6% recorded once. In addition, the sample was reused for a study of yellow fever vaccine responses in identical twins.

The sample was memory (CD45RO+) T cells sorted from blood. The receptors derive from a woman between 18 and 29 years old in good health.

This clonotype appeared a few times. V is TRBV3-1 and J is TRBJ2-1; possible D gene TRBD1, 6 bases. Germline V gene lookup returns CDR1 LGHDT and CDR2 YNNKEL (reference sequence). V was cut by 1 base and J by 12 bases, with 13 bases left in between. CDR3 length equals 13 residues. The CDR3 reads CASSQGTELGQFF. CDR3 DNA sequence: TGTGCCAGCAGCCAAGGGACAGAACTCGGGCAGTTCTTC.

In its sample, this clonotype was seen a few times. This chain links TRBV7-9 with TRBJ2-3; no clear D gene. CDR3 size: 11 residues. CDR1 and CDR2 (germline): SEHNR, FQNEAQ (reference sequence). V was clipped by 8 bases and J by 4 bases, with 7 bases between them. DNA for the CDR3: TGTGCCAGCGCCGAGGCAGATACGCAGTATTTT. This sequence encodes CASAEADTQYF. Full variable domain (missing parts from reference TRBV7-9 and TRBJ2-3): DTGVSQNPRHKITKRGQNVTFRCDPISEHNRLYWYRQTLGQGPEFLTYFQNEAQLEKSRLLSDRFSAERPKGSFSTLEIQRTEQGDSAMYLCASAEADTQYFGPGTRLTVL.

In its sample, this clonotype was seen a few times. The chain recombines TRBV11-2 with TRBJ2-5; 9 bases align to TRBD1. V was clipped by 2 bases and J by 5 bases; unmatched bases: 9. The CDR3 runs to 16 residues. Germline V gene sequence: CDR1 SGHAT, CDR2 FQNNGV. CDR3 DNA: TGTGCCAGCAGCTTAAGGTCTACAGGGGGCCGGGAGACCCAGTACTTC. Translation: CASSLRSTGGRETQYF.

This clonotype was picked up many times. The chain couples TRBV5-1 to TRBJ2-7; 12 nucleotides agree with TRBD2. Looked up from germline, CDR1 is SGHRS and CDR2 is YFSETQ. The CDR3 runs to 17 residues. Trimming took 5 bases from V and 3 from J; bases not matched to a gene: 12. The DNA for the CDR3 is TGCGCCAGCAGACTAGCGGGAGGCCAAAGACCTATCTACGAGCAGTACTTC. Protein sequence: CASRLAGGQRPIYEQYF.

This clonotype was found many times. The V call is TRBV12-3 or TRBV12-4, the J call TRBJ1-4; tentative D call: TRBD1 (5 bases). CDR3 length equals 15 residues. Trimming took 3 bases from V and 5 from J, leaving 13 bases between them. CDR3: CASSLSAGRNEKLFF. The CDR3 DNA is TGTGCCAGCAGTTTGAGTGCAGGGAGAAATGAAAAACTGTTTTTT.

This clonotype was seen many times. The V gene is TRBV29-1, the J gene TRBJ2-5; tentatively, D is TRBD2 (6 bases). Germline CDR1 SQVTM, CDR2 ANQGSEA. The CDR3 is made up of 14 amino acids. V dropped 7 bases and J dropped 4 bases, with 19 bases sitting between them. The CDR3 coding sequence is TGCAGCGCTGCGGGACCCCAGAATGTAGAGACCCAGTACTTC. Translating it yields CSAAGPQNVETQYF. The variable domain in full, with the rest retrieved from reference TRBV29-1 and TRBJ2-5, is SAVISQKPSRDICQRGTSLTIQCQVDSQVTMMFWYRQQPGQSLTLIATANQGSEATYESGFVIDKFPISRPNLTFSTLTVSNMSPEDSSIYLCSAAGPQNVETQYFGPGTRLLVL.

In its sample, this clonotype was seen many times. V is TRBV10-3 and J is TRBJ2-7, with TRBD2 matching 8 bases. The CDR3 has 14 residues. In germline, CDR1 is ENHRY, CDR2 SYGVKD. V shed 5 bases and J 4 bases; nucleotides not matched to a gene: 7. CDR3 DNA sequence: TGTGCCATCAGTTCGGGACTAGGTTCGTACGAGCAGTACTTC. Translated, it gives CAISSGLGSYEQYF.

This clonotype was seen ten or more times. This chain joins TRBV11-2 and TRBJ1-1; D remains ambiguous. The CDR3 has 12 residues. Deletions cut 1 base from V and 6 bases from J, with 6 bases between. The germline V gene encodes CDR1 SGHAT and CDR2 FQNNGV. The CDR3 is CASSLVGAEAFF. CDR3 nucleotides: TGTGCCAGCAGCTTAGTCGGAGCTGAAGCTTTCTTT.

This clonotype was counted between two and nine times. V usage is TRBV6-1 and J usage is TRBJ1-6; 10 bases are a match to TRBD1. The J segment lost 9 bases and the V segment lost 6 bases, leaving 8 bases of the junction unmatched. The CDR3 runs to 15 residues. The germline V gene has CDR1 MNHNS and CDR2 SASEGT. The CDR3 protein is CASSPTGGQISPLHF. CDR3 nucleotide sequence: TGTGCCAGCAGCCCGACAGGGGGCCAGATTTCACCCCTCCACTTT.

This clonotype was counted many times. The V call is TRBV15, the J call TRBJ2-5; D gene unclear. V lost 0 bases to trimming and J lost 5 bases, with 13 bases between them. Per the germline V gene, CDR1 is LNHNV and CDR2 is YYDKDF (reference sequence). This CDR3 is built from 15 residues. The CDR3 sequence is CATSRDLNPQETQYF. Written as DNA, the CDR3 is TGTGCCACCAGCAGAGATCTAAACCCGCAGGAGACCCAGTACTTC.

This rearrangement joins TRBV10-3 to TRBJ2-5; D is uncertain. The CDR3 has 12 residues. V was shortened by 2 bases and J by 2 bases, with 3 bases between the two germline ends. Germline CDR1 and CDR2: ENHRY and SYGVKD. CDR3 coding DNA: TGTGCCATCAGTGAGATTCAAGAGACCCAGTACTTC. Protein: CAISEIQETQYF.